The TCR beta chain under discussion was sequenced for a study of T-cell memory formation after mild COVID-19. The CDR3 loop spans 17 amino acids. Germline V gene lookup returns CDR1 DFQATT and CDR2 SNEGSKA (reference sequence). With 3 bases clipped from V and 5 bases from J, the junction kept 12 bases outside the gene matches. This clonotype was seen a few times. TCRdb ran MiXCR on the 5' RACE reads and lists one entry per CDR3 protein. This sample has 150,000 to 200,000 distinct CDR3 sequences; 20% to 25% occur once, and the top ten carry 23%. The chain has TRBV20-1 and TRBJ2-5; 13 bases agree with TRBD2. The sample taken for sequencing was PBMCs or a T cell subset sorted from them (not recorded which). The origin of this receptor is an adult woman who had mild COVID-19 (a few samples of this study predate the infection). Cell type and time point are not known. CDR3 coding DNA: TGCAGTGCTAGGGTACTAGCGGGGGGGCCTTCGACGGAGACCCAGTACTTC. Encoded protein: CSARVLAGGPSTETQYF.